This TCR beta chain was found in a study of Ad26.COV2.S vaccination and SARS-CoV-2 variants. Sequencing was performed with immunoSEQ multiplex PCR; in TCRdb, only in-frame clones are kept and a portion is missing. The sample consists of 250,000 to 300,000 clones, about 90% of them appearing once. Treatment defined: some 20 received Ad26.COV2.S at low or high dose, single or two shots; about 5 received placebo; per-sample allocation not given. Sampling was performed 63 days after the first vaccine or placebo injection. CDR1 is MNHEY and CDR2 is SVGAGI in the germline V gene. This CDR3 has 12 amino acids. V lost 8 bases and J lost 7; bases outside the gene matches: 6.

This sequence joins TRBV6-5 and TRBJ1-2, with TRBD1 matching 8 bases. The receptor comes from a person aged 18 to 65 who received the Ad26.COV2.S COVID-19 vaccine or a placebo. The sequenced sample was peripheral blood, obtained in a trial of Ad26.COV2.S vaccine versus placebo. This CDR3 reads CASVETGGGYTF. The CDR3 DNA follows: TGTGCCAGCGTCGAAACAGGGGGTGGCTACACCTTC.